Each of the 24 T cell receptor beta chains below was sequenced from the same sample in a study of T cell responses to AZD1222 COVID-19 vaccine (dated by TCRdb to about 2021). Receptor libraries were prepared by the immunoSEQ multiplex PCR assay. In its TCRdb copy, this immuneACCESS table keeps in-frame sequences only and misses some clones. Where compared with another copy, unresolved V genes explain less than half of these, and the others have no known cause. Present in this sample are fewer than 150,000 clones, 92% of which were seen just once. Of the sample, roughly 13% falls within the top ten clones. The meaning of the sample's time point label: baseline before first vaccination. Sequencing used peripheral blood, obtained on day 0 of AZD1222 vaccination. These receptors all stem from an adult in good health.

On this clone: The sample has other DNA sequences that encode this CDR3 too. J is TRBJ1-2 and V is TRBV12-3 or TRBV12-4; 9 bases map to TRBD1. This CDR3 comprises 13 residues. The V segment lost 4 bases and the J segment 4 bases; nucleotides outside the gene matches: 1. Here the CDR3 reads CASSSTGGYGYTF. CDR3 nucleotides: TGTGCCAGCAGTTCGACAGGGGGCTATGGCTACACCTTC.

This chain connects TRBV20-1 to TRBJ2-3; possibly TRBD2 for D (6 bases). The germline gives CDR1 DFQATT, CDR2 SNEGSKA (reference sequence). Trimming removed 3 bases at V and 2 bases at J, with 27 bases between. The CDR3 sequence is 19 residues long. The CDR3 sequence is CSASGGMGSGEIVTDTQYF. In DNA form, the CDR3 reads TGCAGTGCTAGTGGGGGGATGGGGTCGGGAGAAATAGTCACAGATACGCAGTATTTT.

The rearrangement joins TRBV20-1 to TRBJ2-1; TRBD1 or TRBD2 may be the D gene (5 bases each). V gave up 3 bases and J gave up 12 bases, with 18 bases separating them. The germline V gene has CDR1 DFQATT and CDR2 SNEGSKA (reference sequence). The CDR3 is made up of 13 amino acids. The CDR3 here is CSASSRPGGGQFF. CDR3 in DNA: TGCAGTGCTAGTTCGCGGCCGGGTGGGGGGCAGTTCTTC.

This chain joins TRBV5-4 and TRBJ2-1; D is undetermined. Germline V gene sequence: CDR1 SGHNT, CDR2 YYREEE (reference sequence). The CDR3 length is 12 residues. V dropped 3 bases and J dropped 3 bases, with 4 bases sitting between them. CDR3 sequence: CASSSNYNEQFF. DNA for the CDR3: TGTGCCAGCAGCTCTAACTACAATGAGCAGTTCTTC.

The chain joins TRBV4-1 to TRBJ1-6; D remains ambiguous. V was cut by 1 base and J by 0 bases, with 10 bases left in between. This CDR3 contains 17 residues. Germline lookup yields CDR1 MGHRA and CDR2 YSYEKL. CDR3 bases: TGCGCCAGCAGCCAAGTTAAAAACCCCTCCTATAATTCACCCCTCCACTTT. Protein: CASSQVKNPSYNSPLHF.

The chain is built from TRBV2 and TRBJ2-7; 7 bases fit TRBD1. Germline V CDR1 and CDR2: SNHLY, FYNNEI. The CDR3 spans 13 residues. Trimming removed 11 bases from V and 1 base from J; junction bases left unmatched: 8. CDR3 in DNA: TGTGCCTGCACGGACAGGCCGTCCTACGAGCAGTACTTC. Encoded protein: CACTDRPSYEQYF. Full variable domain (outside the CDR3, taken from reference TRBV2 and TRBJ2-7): EPEVTQTPSHQVTQMGQEVILRCVPISNHLYFYWYRQILGQKVEFLVSFYNNEISEKSEIFDDQFSVERPDGSNFTLKIRSTKLEDSAMYFCACTDRPSYEQYFGPGTRLTVT.

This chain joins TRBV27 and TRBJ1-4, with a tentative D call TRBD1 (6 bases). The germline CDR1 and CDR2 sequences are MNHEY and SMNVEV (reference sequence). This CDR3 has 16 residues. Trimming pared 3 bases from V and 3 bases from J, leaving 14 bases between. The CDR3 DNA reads TGTGCCAGCAGTTTGTCGACAGGACGTGCTAATGAAAAACTGTTTTTT. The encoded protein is CASSLSTGRANEKLFF.

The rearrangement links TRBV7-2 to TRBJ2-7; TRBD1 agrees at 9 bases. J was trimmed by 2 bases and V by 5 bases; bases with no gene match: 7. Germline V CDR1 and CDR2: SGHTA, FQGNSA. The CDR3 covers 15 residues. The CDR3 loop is CASSPGTGQTYEQYF. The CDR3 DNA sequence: TGTGCCAGCAGCCCAGGGACAGGGCAAACCTACGAGCAGTACTTC. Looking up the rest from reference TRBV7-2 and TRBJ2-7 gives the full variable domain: GAGVSQSPSNKVTEKGKDVELRCDPISGHTALYWYRQSLGQGLEFLIYFQGNSAPDKSGLPSDRFSAERTGGSVSTLTIQRTQQEDSAVYLCASSPGTGQTYEQYFGPGTRLTVT.

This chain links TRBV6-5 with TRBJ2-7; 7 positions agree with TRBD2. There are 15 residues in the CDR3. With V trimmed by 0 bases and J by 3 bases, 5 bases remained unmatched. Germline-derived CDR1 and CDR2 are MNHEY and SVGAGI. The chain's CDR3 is CASSYSFGGVYEQYF. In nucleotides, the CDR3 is TGTGCCAGCAGTTACTCGTTTGGGGGGGTCTACGAGCAGTACTTC.

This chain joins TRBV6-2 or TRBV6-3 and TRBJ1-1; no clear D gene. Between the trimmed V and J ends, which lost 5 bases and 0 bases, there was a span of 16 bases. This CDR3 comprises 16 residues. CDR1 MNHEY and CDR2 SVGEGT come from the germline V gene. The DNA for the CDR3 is TGTGCCAGCAGTCCCGCAGGTAGAGAGATGAACACTGAAGCTTTCTTT. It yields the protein CASSPAGREMNTEAFF.

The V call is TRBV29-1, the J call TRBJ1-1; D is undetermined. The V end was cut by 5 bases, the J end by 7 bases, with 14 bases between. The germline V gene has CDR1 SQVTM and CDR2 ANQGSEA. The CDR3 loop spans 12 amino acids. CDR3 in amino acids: CSVLRTPNEAFF. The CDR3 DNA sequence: TGCAGCGTTTTAAGAACGCCCAATGAAGCTTTCTTT.

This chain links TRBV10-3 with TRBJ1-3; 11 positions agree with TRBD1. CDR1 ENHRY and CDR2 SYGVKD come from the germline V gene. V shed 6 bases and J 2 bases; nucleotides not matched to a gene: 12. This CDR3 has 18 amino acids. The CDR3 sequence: CAIRRGQGADNAGNTIYF. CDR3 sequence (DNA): TGTGCCATCAGGAGAGGACAGGGGGCGGATAACGCTGGAAACACCATATATTTT.

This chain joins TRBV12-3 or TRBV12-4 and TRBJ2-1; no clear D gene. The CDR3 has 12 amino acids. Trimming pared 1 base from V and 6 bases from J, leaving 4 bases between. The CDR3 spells CASSLVSNEQFF. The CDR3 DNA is TGTGCCAGCAGTTTAGTCAGCAATGAGCAGTTCTTC.

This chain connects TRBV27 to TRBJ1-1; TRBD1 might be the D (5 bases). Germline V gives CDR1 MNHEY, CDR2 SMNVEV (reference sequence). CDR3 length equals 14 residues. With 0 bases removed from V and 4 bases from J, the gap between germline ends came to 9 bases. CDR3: CASSLSGVVTEAFF. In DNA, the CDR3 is TGTGCCAGCAGTTTATCGGGGGTAGTCACTGAAGCTTTCTTT.

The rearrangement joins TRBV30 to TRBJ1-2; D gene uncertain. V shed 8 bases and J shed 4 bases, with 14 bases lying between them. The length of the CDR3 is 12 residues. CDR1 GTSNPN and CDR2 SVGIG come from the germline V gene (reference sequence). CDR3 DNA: TGTGCCCTACCCCGGGCAAGCTATGGCTACACCTTC. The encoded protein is CALPRASYGYTF.

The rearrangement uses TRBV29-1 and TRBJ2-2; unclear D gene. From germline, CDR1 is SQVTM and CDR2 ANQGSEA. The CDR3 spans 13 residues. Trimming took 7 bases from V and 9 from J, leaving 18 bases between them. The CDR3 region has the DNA TGCAGCGGGCGACGGAAAATTTACTGGGAGCTGTTTTTT. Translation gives CSGRRKIYWELFF.

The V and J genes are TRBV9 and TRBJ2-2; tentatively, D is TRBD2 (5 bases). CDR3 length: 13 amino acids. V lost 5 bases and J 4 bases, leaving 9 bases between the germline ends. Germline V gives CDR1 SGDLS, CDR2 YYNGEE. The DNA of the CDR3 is TGTGCCAGCAGTGGAGGAACCACCGGGGAGCTGTTTTTT. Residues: CASSGGTTGELFF.

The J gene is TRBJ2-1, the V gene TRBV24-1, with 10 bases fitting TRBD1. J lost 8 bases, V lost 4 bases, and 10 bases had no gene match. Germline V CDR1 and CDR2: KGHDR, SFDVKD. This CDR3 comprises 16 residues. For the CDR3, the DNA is TGTGCCACCAGTGACCTCGGGACAGGGGAGCTGGATGAGCAGTTCTTC. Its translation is CATSDLGTGELDEQFF.

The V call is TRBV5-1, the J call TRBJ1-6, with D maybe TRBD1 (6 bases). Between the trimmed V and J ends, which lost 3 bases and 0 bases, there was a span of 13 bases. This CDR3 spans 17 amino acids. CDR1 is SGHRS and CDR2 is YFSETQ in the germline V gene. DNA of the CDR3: TGCGCCAGCAGCTCCGGACAGCCAAGCTCCTATAATTCACCCCTCCACTTT. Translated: CASSSGQPSSYNSPLHF.

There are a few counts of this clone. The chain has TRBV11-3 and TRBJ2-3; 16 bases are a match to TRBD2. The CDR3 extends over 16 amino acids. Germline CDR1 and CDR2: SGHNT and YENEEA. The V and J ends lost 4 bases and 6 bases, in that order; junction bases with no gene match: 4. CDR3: CASSSGLAGGPDTQYF. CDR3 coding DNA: TGTGCCAGCAGCTCGGGACTAGCGGGAGGGCCGGATACGCAGTATTTT.

CDR3 protein: CASSQVMTGANTEAFF. In nucleotides, the CDR3 is TGTGCCAGCAGCCAAGTAATGACAGGGGCGAACACTGAAGCTTTCTTT. V and J are TRBV4-2 and TRBJ1-1; 8 bases match TRBD1. Trimming cost V 1 base and J 1 base; bases outside gene matches: 5. CDR1 is LGHNA, CDR2 YNFKEQ, per germline. CDR3 length equals 16 residues.

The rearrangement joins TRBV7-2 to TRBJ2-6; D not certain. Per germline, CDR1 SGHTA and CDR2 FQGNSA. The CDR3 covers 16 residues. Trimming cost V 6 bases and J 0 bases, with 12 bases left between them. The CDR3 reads CASSFSGGSGANVLTF. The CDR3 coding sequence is TGTGCCAGCAGTTTTAGTGGTGGCTCTGGGGCCAACGTCCTGACTTTC.

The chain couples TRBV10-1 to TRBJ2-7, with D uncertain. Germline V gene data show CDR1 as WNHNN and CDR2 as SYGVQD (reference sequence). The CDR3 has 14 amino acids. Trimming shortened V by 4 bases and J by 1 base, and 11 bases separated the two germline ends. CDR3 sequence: CASSGSANSYEQYF. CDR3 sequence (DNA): TGCGCCAGCAGTGGCTCGGCCAATTCCTACGAGCAGTACTTC.

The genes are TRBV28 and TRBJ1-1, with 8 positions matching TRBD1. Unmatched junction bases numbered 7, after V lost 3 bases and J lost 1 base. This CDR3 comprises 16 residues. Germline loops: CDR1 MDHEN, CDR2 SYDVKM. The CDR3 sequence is CASSLSNRGRNTEAFF. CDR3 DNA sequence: TGTGCCAGCAGTTTGTCTAACAGGGGGAGGAACACTGAAGCTTTCTTT.